This is a list of T cell receptor beta chains from one sample in a study of OX40 agonist ivuxolimab in advanced cancers. Repertoires were generated with immunoSEQ multiplex PCR, while TCRdb's copy carries only in-frame clones and drops some. The sample consists of tens of thousands of clones, around nine tenths of them appearing once. Source: CD4+ or CD8+ T cells sorted from blood, taken in a trial of the OX40 agonist ivuxolimab. These TCRs come from an adult with an advanced solid tumor such as melanoma, head and neck, liver or kidney cancer. Both conserved end residues are part of each CDR3. D genes are given only for firm matches.

. TRBJ1-4 TRBV25-1 CASSTDRTPAAEKLFF TGTGCCAGCAGTACTGACAGGACCCCGGCGGCGGAAAAACTGTTTTTT
TRBD1 TRBJ2-7 TRBV6-1 CASRQGIYEQYF TGTGCCAGCCGACAGGGAATCTACGAGCAGTACTTC